These 21 T cell receptor beta chains share one sample of origin, sequenced in a study of beta chain features in type 1 diabetes. Investigators reverse transcribed all isolated RNA, so they sequenced expressed TCRB transcripts. TCRdb's table, derived via immunoSEQ multiplex PCR, lists solely in-frame clones and lacks some. Of hundreds of thousands of clones listed, around 15% are singletons. The source material was naive CD4+ T cells from blood. These receptors were obtained from a man younger than 35 in good health.

This clone came up a few times. The CDR3 loop is CASSFGRYGYTF. CDR3 in DNA: TGTGCCAGCAGCTTCGGACGATATGGCTACACCTTC. The V call is TRBV7-2, the J call TRBJ1-2; no clear D gene. V was trimmed by 3 bases and J by 5 bases, leaving 7 bases between them. Germline CDR1 SGHTA, CDR2 FQGNSA. CDR3 size: 12 residues. The full variable domain, rest sourced from reference TRBV7-2 and TRBJ1-2, is GAGVSQSPSNKVTEKGKDVELRCDPISGHTALYWYRQSLGQGLEFLIYFQGNSAPDKSGLPSDRFSAERTGGSVSTLTIQRTQQEDSAVYLCASSFGRYGYTFGSGTRLTVV.

The chain couples TRBV21-1 to TRBJ2-5; the table's D gene call, TRBD2, was not cross checked with the DNA. TRBV21-1 is termed a pseudogene. The CDR3 totals 16 residues. The CDR3 DNA sequence: TGTGCCAGCAGCAAAGTAGGCGGAGCCCTCCAAGAGACCCAGTACTTC. Translating gives CASSKVGGALQETQYF.

In this sample, this clone turned up a few times. The rearrangement links TRBV7-2 to TRBJ1-1; 8 bases align to TRBD1. With 5 bases clipped from V and 6 bases from J, the junction kept 8 bases outside the gene matches. The length of the CDR3 is 14 residues. Germline assignment: CDR1 SGHTA and CDR2 FQGNSA. CDR3: CASSPRRGLAEAFF. The CDR3 DNA reads as TGTGCCAGCAGCCCTCGCAGGGGGCTCGCTGAAGCTTTCTTT.

This clone was seen a few times. V gene TRBV28 combines with J gene TRBJ2-2; D unclear. In germline, CDR1 is MDHEN, CDR2 SYDVKM. The ends were cut back, 0 bases at V and 4 bases at J, with 6 bases in the middle. CDR3 length: 14 amino acids. CDR3 nucleotide sequence: TGTGCCAGCAGTTTATGGGGGATCACCGGGGAGCTGTTTTTT. Residues: CASSLWGITGELFF.

The table lists this clone with a few counts. The chain joins TRBV7-2 to TRBJ2-7; 8 bases are a match to TRBD1. Germline-derived CDR1 and CDR2 are SGHTA and FQGNSA. With 4 bases clipped from V and 2 bases from J, the junction kept 4 bases outside the gene matches. CDR3 length equals 14 residues. CDR3 protein: CASSWDRFTYEQYF. The CDR3, as DNA: TGTGCCAGCAGCTGGGACAGGTTCACCTACGAGCAGTACTTC.

This clone was seen a handful of times. The V and J genes are TRBV7-9 and TRBJ1-6; TRBD1 agrees at 10 bases. V trimming: 6 bases; J trimming: 9 bases; junction bases outside the gene matches: 8. Looked up from germline, CDR1 is SEHNR and CDR2 is FQNEAQ (reference sequence). The CDR3 length is 15 residues. CDR3 sequence (DNA): TGTGCCAGCAGACTGAGTTGGGACAGGGGTTCACCCCTCCACTTT. Translated, it gives CASRLSWDRGSPLHF.

This clone came up many times. The gene calls are TRBV10-3 and TRBJ2-1, with 7 nucleotides matching TRBD2. The CDR3 contains 13 residues. The junction had 3 bases not matched to a gene; V was cut back by 6 bases and J by 4 bases. Germline loops: CDR1 ENHRY, CDR2 SYGVKD. This CDR3 reads CAIRTAGYNEQFF. The CDR3, as DNA: TGTGCCATCAGAACAGCGGGATACAATGAGCAGTTCTTC.

The CDR3 DNA reads TGTGCCAGCAGTGTGAGGCGCACAAACTACAATGAGCAGTTCTTC. Encoded protein: CASSVRRTNYNEQFF. The chain combines TRBV27 with TRBJ2-1; D remains ambiguous. CDR3 size: 15 residues. V lost 5 bases and J lost 3, with 14 bases in between. Per germline, CDR1 MNHEY and CDR2 SMNVEV (reference sequence).

This clone was recorded a few times. V gene TRBV7-2 combines with J gene TRBJ1-5; 7 bases are shared with TRBD1. V lost 5 bases and J lost 1; bases outside the gene matches: 5. In germline, CDR1 is SGHTA, CDR2 FQGNSA. The CDR3 spans 15 residues. CDR3 region: CASSTRTGSNQPQHF. The CDR3 nucleotides are TGTGCCAGCAGCACCCGGACAGGCAGCAATCAGCCCCAGCATTTT.

The rearrangement links TRBV5-4 to TRBJ2-7; 13 positions agree with TRBD2. J lost 4 bases, V lost 4 bases, and 5 bases had no gene match. This CDR3 is 15 amino acids long. CDR1 and CDR2 (germline): SGHNT, YYREEE (reference sequence). CDR3 protein: CASSGTSGRAYEQYF. As DNA, the CDR3 is TGTGCCAGCAGCGGTACTAGCGGGAGGGCGTACGAGCAGTACTTC.

With regard to this clone: A read error may produce the germline difference seen at one junction end. This sequence joins TRBV18 and TRBJ2-7; 10 positions agree with TRBD1. There are 15 residues in the CDR3. Per the germline V gene, CDR1 is KGHSH and CDR2 is LQKENI. CDR3 amino acids: CASPPRGQGNYEQYF. The CDR3, as DNA: TGTGCCAGCCCACCCAGGGGACAGGGGAACTACGAGCAGTACTTC.

This clone has just one count. The rearrangement joins TRBV5-4 to TRBJ1-1, with TRBD1 as a possible D gene (5 bases). Germline lookup yields CDR1 SGHNT and CDR2 YYREEE (reference sequence). Trimming cost V 0 bases and J 3 bases, with 12 bases left between them. The CDR3 contains 15 residues. The CDR3 spells CASSLAGTLDTEAFF. The CDR3 bases are TGTGCCAGCAGCTTGGCTGGGACCTTGGACACTGAAGCTTTCTTT. The entire variable domain, with the rest obtained from reference TRBV5-4 and TRBJ1-1, is as follows: ETGVTQSPTHLIKTRGQQVTLRCSSQSGHNTVSWYQQALGQGPQFIFQYYREEENGRGNFPPRFSGLQFPNYSSELNVNALELDDSALYLCASSLAGTLDTEAFFGQGTRLTVV.

The chain combines TRBV9 with TRBJ2-7; the D is unclear. CDR1 SGDLS and CDR2 YYNGEE come from the germline V gene. The CDR3 has 14 amino acids. Between the trimmed V and J ends, which lost 0 bases and 3 bases, there was a span of 10 bases. This CDR3 is CASSVGTEIYEQYF. The CDR3, as DNA: TGTGCCAGCAGCGTAGGGACGGAAATCTACGAGCAGTACTTC. The full variable domain, completed using reference TRBV9 and TRBJ2-7, is DSGVTQTPKHLITATGQRVTLRCSPRSGDLSVYWYQQSLDQGLQFLIQYYNGEERAKGNILERFSAQQFPDLHSELNLSSLELGDSALYFCASSVGTEIYEQYFGPGTRLTVT.

This clone occurred a few times. The V call is TRBV5-1, the J call TRBJ1-4; 8 positions match TRBD1. Germline trimming cut 3 bases from V and 8 bases from J; bases unmatched to any gene: 6. The length of the CDR3 is 14 residues. Germline CDR1 reads SGHRS; CDR2 reads YFSETQ. The CDR3, as DNA: TGCGCCAGCAGCTCGGGACAGGTCCTCGAAAAACTGTTTTTT. Protein: CASSSGQVLEKLFF.

The rearrangement joins TRBV9 to TRBJ1-1, with D unresolved. The germline gives CDR1 SGDLS, CDR2 YYNGEE. This CDR3 contains 15 residues. V lost 0 bases and J lost 0, with 9 bases in between. This chain's CDR3 is CASSVGLVLNTEAFF. The DNA of the CDR3 is TGTGCCAGCAGCGTAGGTCTGGTTTTGAACACTGAAGCTTTCTTT.

The chain carries TRBV14 and TRBJ2-7; 9 nucleotides agree with TRBD1. The CDR3 has 12 residues. The V gene end was trimmed by 4 bases and the J gene end by 9 bases; junction bases not matched to a gene: 4. Germline values: CDR1 SGHDN, CDR2 FVKESK. The CDR3: CASSPDRGGQYF. The CDR3 nucleotides are TGTGCCAGCAGCCCGGACAGGGGAGGGCAGTACTTC.

A note on this clone: Other DNA sequences in the sample encode the same CDR3. The chain combines TRBV7-3 with TRBJ2-6; D is unclear. V was cut by 6 bases and J by 0 bases, with 6 bases left in between. Germline V CDR1 and CDR2: SGHTA, FQGTGA. The CDR3 totals 14 residues. CDR3 in amino acids: CASSLSSGANVLTF. The CDR3 DNA reads TGTGCCAGCAGTCTCAGCTCTGGGGCCAACGTCCTGACTTTC.

Only a few counts were recorded for this clone. The chain combines TRBV10-2 with TRBJ2-5, with TRBD2 matching over 10 bases. CDR1 is WSHSY and CDR2 is SAAADI in the germline V gene. CDR3 size: 16 residues. V was clipped by 2 bases and J by 4 bases; unmatched bases: 7. The CDR3 loop reads CASSEPWTSGGETQYF. The CDR3 DNA sequence: TGCGCCAGCAGTGAGCCCTGGACTAGCGGAGGAGAGACCCAGTACTTC.

This clone was counted a few times. The rearrangement joins TRBV7-9 to TRBJ2-2, with 8 bases lining up with TRBD1. This CDR3 comprises 18 residues. CDR1 SEHNR and CDR2 FQNEAQ come from the germline V gene (reference sequence). J lost 1 base, V lost 5 bases, and 12 bases had no gene match. DNA for the CDR3: TGTGCCAGCAGCCAAGGAGGATACGGGACAGGGAACACCGGGGAGCTGTTTTTT. Its translation is CASSQGGYGTGNTGELFF.

V usage is TRBV9 and J usage is TRBJ2-7; D is unresolved. The CDR3 contains 14 residues. V was cut by 4 bases and J by 6 bases, with 17 bases left in between. Germline loops: CDR1 SGDLS, CDR2 YYNGEE. The CDR3 region is CASSPRTGPGEQYF. As DNA, the CDR3 is TGTGCCAGCAGCCCTCGGACGGGTCCGGGCGAGCAGTACTTC. The full variable domain, its missing parts supplied by reference TRBV9 and TRBJ2-7, is DSGVTQTPKHLITATGQRVTLRCSPRSGDLSVYWYQQSLDQGLQFLIQYYNGEERAKGNILERFSAQQFPDLHSELNLSSLELGDSALYFCASSPRTGPGEQYFGPGTRLTVT.

There are a few counts of this clone. The chain joins TRBV28 to TRBJ2-5; TRBD2 matches at 9 bases. Germline V gene sequence: CDR1 MDHEN, CDR2 SYDVKM. The V segment lost 2 bases and the J segment 2 bases; nucleotides outside the gene matches: 9. This CDR3 is built from 17 residues. The DNA of the CDR3 is TGTGCCAGCAGTTTAATTAGGACTAGCGATAGTCAAGAGACCCAGTACTTC. Protein product: CASSLIRTSDSQETQYF.